The 3 T cell receptor beta chains in this list originate from one sample, sequenced in a study of response to subunit inactivated influenza vaccine. TCRdb re-analysed the RT-PCR reads in MiXCR, keeping a single row per CDR3 protein. There are roughly 700,000 distinct CDR3 sequences in the sample; roughly 14% occur only once, and around 6.5% lies in the top ten. The sequences come from PBMCs from blood, collected around 14 days before vaccination. These receptors were taken from a man aged 45-60 years who received an inactivated influenza vaccine.

This rearrangement joins TRBV9 to TRBJ2-3, with D maybe TRBD2 (6 bases). This CDR3 comprises 15 residues. CDR1 and CDR2 from the germline V gene are SGDLS and YYNGEE. V was clipped by 0 bases and J by 0 bases, with 8 bases between them. The CDR3 DNA reads as TGTGCCAGCAGCGTAGCCAGCGGGAGCACAGATACGCAGTATTTT. Translating gives CASSVASGSTDTQYF. Filled out from reference TRBV9 and TRBJ2-3, the complete variable domain reads DSGVTQTPKHLITATGQRVTLRCSPRSGDLSVYWYQQSLDQGLQFLIQYYNGEERAKGNILERFSAQQFPDLHSELNLSSLELGDSALYFCASSVASGSTDTQYFGPGTRLTVL.

This clonotype was recorded a few times. CDR3 amino acids: CARDRRGQETQYF. The CDR3 DNA reads as TGTGCCAGGGACCGGCGGGGCCAAGAGACCCAGTACTTC. This chain uses TRBV6-1 with TRBJ2-5, with D possibly TRBD2 on 6 matching bases. Germline V CDR1 and CDR2: MNHNS, SASEGT. Between the trimmed V and J ends, which lost 9 bases and 1 base, there was a span of 12 bases. CDR3 length: 13 amino acids.

V and J are TRBV12-3 or TRBV12-4 and TRBJ2-5; 8 bases map to TRBD2. This CDR3 comprises 16 residues. Unmatched junction bases numbered 10, after V lost 5 bases and J lost 2 bases. CDR3 DNA sequence: TGTGCCAGCAGTCTGGCCGGGAGGGCCCAGCAAGAGACCCAGTACTTC. Protein: CASSLAGRAQQETQYF.